The 23 T cell receptor beta chains below come from one sample, sequenced in a study of OX40 agonist ivuxolimab in advanced cancers. Here immunoSEQ multiplex PCR was the method, and the copy in TCRdb shows in-frame clones only, minus some. The table shows 42,000 or so clones, with 86% occurring only once. The specimen comprised CD4+ or CD8+ T cells sorted from blood, sampled in a trial of the OX40 agonist ivuxolimab. The receptors were sampled from an adult with an advanced solid tumor such as melanoma, head and neck, liver or kidney cancer.

V is TRBV28 and J is TRBJ2-7; 9 positions agree with TRBD1. The CDR3 is 14 residues long. V lost 5 bases and J lost 1; bases outside the gene matches: 3. CDR1 and CDR2 from the germline V gene are MDHEN and SYDVKM. CDR3 sequence: CASSIGQGSYEQYV. CDR3 DNA sequence: TGTGCCAGCAGTATCGGACAGGGGTCCTACGAGCAGTACGTC.

The chain has TRBV27 and TRBJ2-3; unclear D gene. The CDR3 consists of 14 residues. CDR1 is MNHEY and CDR2 is SMNVEV in the germline V gene (reference sequence). Trimming took off 5 bases at V and 1 base at J, with 10 bases between the two ends. CDR3 bases: TGTGCCAGCAGTGGAGAATTTGGCACAGATACGCAGTATTTT. It specifies CASSGEFGTDTQYF.

This clone has a single count. The rearrangement uses TRBV5-4 and TRBJ2-7, with 13 bases that match TRBD2. Losses at the gene ends were 4 bases for V and 1 base for J; bases not matched to a gene: 5. The CDR3 has 16 amino acids. Germline lookup yields CDR1 SGHNT and CDR2 YYREEE (reference sequence). The CDR3 protein is CASSVSGLAGSYEQYF. In DNA, the CDR3 is TGTGCCAGCAGCGTATCGGGACTAGCGGGATCCTACGAGCAGTACTTC.

The rearrangement links TRBV7-6 to TRBJ1-1; D remains ambiguous. Germline assignment: CDR1 SGHVS and CDR2 FNYEAQ. V lost 5 bases and J lost 1, with 8 bases in between. The CDR3 is 13 residues long. The CDR3 region is CASSAVKNTEAFF. The CDR3 DNA follows: TGTGCCAGCAGCGCGGTCAAGAACACTGAAGCTTTCTTT.

The J gene is TRBJ2-3, the V gene TRBV27; D is unresolved. Trimming removed 6 bases at V and 1 base at J, with 11 bases between. Germline lookup yields CDR1 MNHEY and CDR2 SMNVEV (reference sequence). The CDR3 is 14 amino acids. CDR3 region: CASSQAAGTDTQYF. CDR3 DNA sequence: TGTGCCAGCAGCCAAGCCGCGGGCACAGATACGCAGTATTTT.

The chain employs TRBV10-2 and TRBJ1-5, with D maybe TRBD1 (6 bases). Germline lookup yields CDR1 WSHSY and CDR2 SAAADI. CDR3 length equals 14 residues. The V end lost 6 bases, the J end lost 1 base, and 10 bases lay between the germline ends. In DNA, the CDR3 is TGCGCCAGCAGGAGGGGGAGGAGCAATCAGCCCCAGCATTTT. Its translation is CASRRGRSNQPQHF.

The gene calls are TRBV4-2 and TRBJ2-1; 10 bases align to TRBD2. With V trimmed by 0 bases and J by 6 bases, 5 bases remained unmatched. This CDR3 is 16 amino acids long. Germline V gives CDR1 LGHNA, CDR2 YNFKEQ. The CDR3 DNA reads as TGTGCCAGCAGCCAAGAGGTAGCGGGGGGACGCAATGAGCAGTTCTTC. Translated: CASSQEVAGGRNEQFF.

V usage is TRBV19 and J usage is TRBJ2-1; no firm D call. Germline CDR1 and CDR2: LNHDA and SQIVND (reference sequence). Trimming removed 2 bases at V and 5 bases at J, with 1 base between. CDR3 size: 11 residues. CDR3 nucleotide sequence: TGTGCCAGTAGTATACACAATGAGCAGTTCTTC. It codes for CASSIHNEQFF. The variable domain in full, completed from reference TRBV19 and TRBJ2-1, reads DGGITQSPKYLFRKEGQNVTLSCEQNLNHDAMYWYRQDPGQGLRLIYYSQIVNDFQKGDIAEGYSVSREKKESFPLTVTSAQKNPTAFYLCASSIHNEQFFGPGTRLTVL.

The gene calls are TRBV11-2 and TRBJ2-1, with 8 bases lining up with TRBD1. From germline, CDR1 is SGHAT and CDR2 FQNNGV. Trimming took 2 bases from V and 14 from J; bases not matched to a gene: 5. The CDR3 length is 12 residues. The CDR3 loop reads CASSLPGGGEFF. The CDR3 nucleotides read TGTGCCAGCAGCTTACCAGGGGGCGGAGAGTTCTTC.

This chain uses TRBV2 with TRBJ2-6; D is perhaps TRBD1 (5 bases). Germline assignment: CDR1 SNHLY and CDR2 FYNNEI. The germline V and J ends were trimmed by 2 bases and 0 bases, with 17 bases remaining between them. This CDR3 has 19 amino acids. CDR3 loop: CASSEQRQWTYSGANVLTF. The CDR3 coding sequence is TGTGCCAGCAGTGAACAGAGACAGTGGACCTACTCTGGGGCCAACGTCCTGACTTTC.

The CDR3 region has the DNA TGTGCCAGCAGTTTCTCTTGGGGGGATACGCAGTATTTT. Encoded protein: CASSFSWGDTQYF. The chain has TRBV28 and TRBJ2-3; either TRBD1 or TRBD2 may fit D (5 bases each). CDR3 length equals 13 residues. Germline V gene sequence: CDR1 MDHEN, CDR2 SYDVKM. Trimming took off 3 bases at V and 6 bases at J, with 10 bases between the two ends.

This chain links TRBV6-1 with TRBJ1-4; no firm D call. The CDR3 spans 15 residues. The germline CDR1 and CDR2 sequences are MNHNS and SASEGT. V was pared by 5 bases and J by 0 bases, with 10 bases between. The CDR3 coding sequence is TGTGCCAGCAGTCCAGGTCCCGCAACTAATGAAAAACTGTTTTTT. Translated: CASSPGPATNEKLFF.

This clone is a singleton in its sample. The chain recombines TRBV10-3 with TRBJ2-5; D is possibly TRBD2 (7 bases). The germline V and J ends were trimmed by 2 bases and 5 bases, with 15 bases remaining between them. The length of the CDR3 is 15 residues. CDR1 is ENHRY and CDR2 is SYGVKD in the germline V gene. This chain's CDR3 is CAISEEGGGEETQYF. The DNA of the CDR3 is TGTGCCATCAGTGAGGAGGGAGGGGGAGAGGAGACCCAGTACTTC.

The chain combines TRBV4-3 with TRBJ1-2, with D perhaps matching TRBD1 (5 bases). The V end was cut by 1 base, the J end by 7 bases, with 19 bases between. The CDR3 has 16 residues. CDR1 and CDR2 from the germline V gene are LGHNA and YSLEER. This chain's CDR3 is CASSQGLRQGGFGYTF. The CDR3 coding sequence is TGCGCCAGCAGCCAAGGGCTACGGCAGGGCGGATTTGGCTACACCTTC.

This clone is medium-sized (0.01 to 0.1%) in the sample. The gene calls are TRBV5-1 and TRBJ2-5; perhaps TRBD1 as D (6 bases). Per germline, CDR1 SGHRS and CDR2 YFSETQ. Trimming left V 0 bases short and J 4 bases short, with 13 bases between. The CDR3 runs to 15 residues. The DNA of the CDR3 is TGCGCCAGCAGCTTGGCGGACAGCAGGAGAGAGACCCAGTACTTC. Its protein is CASSLADSRRETQYF.

CDR3 bases: TGCGCCAGCAGCCCCTTGGCCGGGATCCAAGAGACCCAGTACTTC. Protein product: CASSPLAGIQETQYF. This chain links TRBV4-1 with TRBJ2-5; perhaps TRBD2 as D (5 bases). The CDR3 spans 15 residues. Between the trimmed V and J ends, which lost 4 bases and 1 base, there was a span of 13 bases. Germline assignment: CDR1 MGHRA and CDR2 YSYEKL.

The J gene is TRBJ2-7, the V gene TRBV5-6, with D perhaps matching TRBD1 or TRBD2 (5 bases each). This CDR3 comprises 12 residues. V shed 4 bases and J shed 4 bases, with 9 bases lying between them. The germline V gene encodes CDR1 SGHDT and CDR2 YYEEEE. CDR3 sequence reads: CASSTGPYEQYV. The CDR3 DNA reads as TGTGCCAGCAGCACGGGACCGTACGAGCAGTACGTC.

V gene TRBV29-1 combines with J gene TRBJ2-4, with 8 bases that match TRBD2. CDR1 and CDR2 (germline): SQVTM, ANQGSEA. The CDR3 extends over 14 amino acids. V shed 4 bases, J shed 5 bases, and the junction held 7 bases outside the gene matches. The CDR3 DNA sequence: TGCAGCGTTGTTGGAGCGGGAGCTCAAAACATTCAGTACTTC. Protein: CSVVGAGAQNIQYF.

V and J are TRBV30 and TRBJ2-1; TRBD1 might be the D (6 bases). Trimming cost V 1 base and J 6 bases, with 16 bases left between them. Germline values: CDR1 GTSNPN, CDR2 SVGIG (reference sequence). CDR3 length equals 15 residues. CDR3 protein: CAWSGRRGGLNEQFF. CDR3 sequence (DNA): TGTGCCTGGAGTGGCCGGAGAGGGGGTCTCAATGAGCAGTTCTTC.

The chain recombines TRBV2 with TRBJ2-1; no reliable D call. The CDR3 contains 15 residues. Per the germline V gene, CDR1 is SNHLY and CDR2 is FYNNEI. Trimming stripped 2 bases from V and 0 bases from J, with 8 bases between. The CDR3 DNA reads as TGTGCCAGCAGTGAACCAGGAAACTCCTACAATGAGCAGTTCTTC. Translating it yields CASSEPGNSYNEQFF.

The V call is TRBV6-5, the J call TRBJ1-2; TRBD1 might be the D (6 bases). The CDR3 is 14 amino acids. In germline, CDR1 is MNHEY, CDR2 SVGAGI. The V gene lost 4 bases and the J gene lost 7 bases, with 16 bases spanning the gap. DNA for the CDR3: TGTGCCAGCAGTTCAGCCAGGGGATTTGGTGGCTACACCTTC. As protein: CASSSARGFGGYTF.

This rearrangement joins TRBV5-5 to TRBJ1-4, with D perhaps TRBD1 (6 bases). The CDR3 sequence is 16 residues long. Trimming cost V 0 bases and J 6 bases, with 15 bases left between them. Looked up from germline, CDR1 is SGHKS and CDR2 is YYEKEE (reference sequence). CDR3 sequence: CASSLELSGVDEKLFF. CDR3 coding DNA: TGTGCCAGCAGCTTGGAGTTATCAGGGGTTGATGAAAAACTGTTTTTT.

The chain uses TRBV28 and TRBJ1-1; a possible D gene is TRBD1 (6 bases). Trimming cost V 3 bases and J 0 bases, with 14 bases left between them. Germline CDR1 and CDR2: MDHEN and SYDVKM. This CDR3 has 16 residues. The CDR3 loop reads CASSFRGSLMNTEAFF. CDR3 in DNA: TGTGCCAGCAGTTTTAGGGGGTCCCTCATGAACACTGAAGCTTTCTTT.